Listed below are T cell receptor beta chains from one sample, sequenced in a study of cytomegalovirus exposure and HLA in healthy donors. Method: immunoSEQ multiplex PCR; TCRdb's copy keeps in-frame clones and lacks some. The table has 200,000 or so clones, around 84% seen once. Source material: PBMCs. The receptors were gathered from a young man in good health and CMV-seropositive. CDR3s include the opening cysteine and the closing phenylalanine or tryptophan. The D gene is left open where the match is weak. Clone size is given for some rows only: seen once, a few or many times, or a class if the clone is expanded.

clone_size: -; d_call: -; j_call: TRBJ2-7; v_call: TRBV4-2; cdr3_nt: TGTGCCAGCAACAGCGGGACACCCGAGCAGTACTTC; cdr3_aa: CASNSGTPEQYF
clone_size: -; d_call: TRBD1; j_call: TRBJ1-5; v_call: TRBV27; cdr3_nt: TGTGCCAGCAGTTTCCGGGACAGTAATCAGCCCCAGCATTTT; cdr3_aa: CASSFRDSNQPQHF
clone_size: -; d_call: TRBD1; j_call: TRBJ2-2; v_call: TRBV5-1; cdr3_nt: TGCGCCAGCAGCTTGGCCGGGACAGCGAACACCGGGGAGCTGTTTTTT; cdr3_aa: CASSLAGTANTGELFF
clone_size: once; d_call: TRBD1; j_call: TRBJ1-2; v_call: TRBV11-3; cdr3_nt: TGTGCCAGCAGTCACATCCACAGGGGGAGCCTCTTCTATGGCTACACCTTC; cdr3_aa: CASSHIHRGSLFYGYTF
clone_size: once; d_call: -; j_call: TRBJ2-2; v_call: TRBV21-1; cdr3_nt: TGTGCCAGCCGGGCGCACGCCCTAGGGGAGGAGCTGTTTTTT; cdr3_aa: CASRAHALGEELFF
clone_size: -; d_call: TRBD1; j_call: TRBJ1-5; v_call: TRBV19; cdr3_nt: TGTGCCAGTGCAGAGGGGGCTGGTCAGCCCCAGCATTTT; cdr3_aa: CASAEGAGQPQHF
clone_size: -; d_call: -; j_call: TRBJ2-1; v_call: TRBV5-6; cdr3_nt: TGTGCCAGCAGCTCGATATGGCGGAGCTCCTACAATGAGCAGTTCTTC; cdr3_aa: CASSSIWRSSYNEQFF
clone_size: -; d_call: TRBD1; j_call: TRBJ1-3; v_call: TRBV29-1; cdr3_nt: TGCAGCGTCGCTACTCCGACAGGGTCTGGAAACACCATATATTTT; cdr3_aa: CSVATPTGSGNTIYF
clone_size: -; d_call: -; j_call: TRBJ1-2; v_call: TRBV19; cdr3_nt: TGTGCCAGTACTCGATCCGGACAGCACTATGGCTACACCTTC; cdr3_aa: CASTRSGQHYGYTF
clone_size: -; d_call: -; j_call: TRBJ2-3; v_call: TRBV29-1; cdr3_nt: TGCAGCGTTGGCCAGACAGATACGCAGTATTTT; cdr3_aa: CSVGQTDTQYF
clone_size: -; d_call: TRBD1; j_call: TRBJ1-5; v_call: TRBV15; cdr3_nt: TGTGCCACCAGCTTTAGACAGGGTGAGAATCAGCCCCAGCATTTT; cdr3_aa: CATSFRQGENQPQHF
clone_size: -; d_call: TRBD1; j_call: TRBJ2-2; v_call: TRBV4-1; cdr3_nt: TGCGCCAGCAGCCAAGAAGGGACAGGGGTCACCGGGGAGCTGTTTTTT; cdr3_aa: CASSQEGTGVTGELFF
clone_size: once; d_call: -; j_call: TRBJ1-5; v_call: TRBV5-1; cdr3_nt: TGCGCCAGCAGCTTGGGGGCAGGATTCAATCAGCCCCAGCATTTT; cdr3_aa: CASSLGAGFNQPQHF
clone_size: -; d_call: -; j_call: TRBJ2-7; v_call: TRBV18; cdr3_nt: TGTGCCAGCTCACCCCTAGCCTCCGAGCAGTACTTC; cdr3_aa: CASSPLASEQYF
clone_size: -; d_call: -; j_call: TRBJ2-7; v_call: TRBV5-4; cdr3_nt: TGTGCCAGCAGCGAGGGTCAGATACCCTACGAGCAGTACTTC; cdr3_aa: CASSEGQIPYEQYF
clone_size: -; d_call: TRBD1; j_call: TRBJ2-2; v_call: TRBV30; cdr3_nt: TGTGCCTGGGACACAGGGGGCGCGAACACCGGGGAGCTGTTTTTT; cdr3_aa: CAWDTGGANTGELFF
clone_size: few; d_call: TRBD2; j_call: TRBJ2-1; v_call: TRBV4-2; cdr3_nt: TGTGCCAGCAGCCAAGATCCTAGCGGGAATGAGCAGTTCTTC; cdr3_aa: CASSQDPSGNEQFF
clone_size: few; d_call: -; j_call: TRBJ2-7; v_call: TRBV29-1; cdr3_nt: TGCAGCGTTCCGTCCGAGTTCGGCGGTGGGTACGAGCAGTACTTC; cdr3_aa: CSVPSEFGGGYEQYF
clone_size: -; d_call: -; j_call: TRBJ2-3; v_call: TRBV11-2; cdr3_nt: TGTGCCAGCAGCTCCGCGCCGTCGGTGACAGATACGCAGTATTTT; cdr3_aa: CASSSAPSVTDTQYF
clone_size: -; d_call: TRBD1; j_call: TRBJ1-3; v_call: TRBV19; cdr3_nt: TGTGCCAGTGGCCCGACAGGGGCGGGTGGAAACACCATATATTTT; cdr3_aa: CASGPTGAGGNTIYF
clone_size: -; d_call: -; j_call: TRBJ2-1; v_call: TRBV11-2; cdr3_nt: TGTGCCAGCAGCTTGGGGACATGGGATGAGCAGTTCTTC; cdr3_aa: CASSLGTWDEQFF
clone_size: -; d_call: TRBD2; j_call: TRBJ2-3; v_call: TRBV27; cdr3_nt: TGTGCCAGCAGTTCGGGGGGACTAGGCCCCCAGTATTTT; cdr3_aa: CASSSGGLGPQYF
clone_size: -; d_call: -; j_call: TRBJ2-5; v_call: TRBV7-9; cdr3_nt: TGTGCCAGCAGCTGGGGACTCTTGGAAGAGACCCAGTACTTC; cdr3_aa: CASSWGLLEETQYF
clone_size: -; d_call: -; j_call: TRBJ2-2; v_call: TRBV25-1; cdr3_nt: TGTGCCAGCAGTGCGCTCGGGAAACTGTTTTTT; cdr3_aa: CASSALGKLFF
clone_size: once; d_call: TRBD1; j_call: TRBJ1-5; v_call: TRBV6-5; cdr3_nt: TGTGCCAGCAGACCCGGACAGGGGGCTTGGCAGCCCCAGCATTTT; cdr3_aa: CASRPGQGAWQPQHF
clone_size: once; d_call: -; j_call: TRBJ2-6; v_call: TRBV19; cdr3_nt: TGTGCCAGTAGTATAGTCTCCTCTGGGGCCAACGTCCTGACTTTC; cdr3_aa: CASSIVSSGANVLTF
clone_size: -; d_call: -; j_call: TRBJ2-3; v_call: TRBV7-6; cdr3_nt: TGTGCCAGCAGCTTAGCGGGCGGGACAGATACGCAGTATTTT; cdr3_aa: CASSLAGGTDTQYF
clone_size: once; d_call: TRBD2; j_call: TRBJ2-3; v_call: TRBV4-3; cdr3_nt: TGCGCCAGCAGCCGGTTTAGCGGGGACACAGATACGCAGTATTTT; cdr3_aa: CASSRFSGDTDTQYF
clone_size: -; d_call: TRBD2; j_call: TRBJ2-7; v_call: TRBV7-2; cdr3_nt: TGTGCCAGCAGCCTTGGGACTAGCGGAACGTACGAGCAGTACTTC; cdr3_aa: CASSLGTSGTYEQYF
clone_size: -; d_call: TRBD2; j_call: TRBJ2-1; v_call: TRBV7-3; cdr3_nt: TGTGCCAGCAAGCATAGCGGGAGTGAGCAGTTCTTC; cdr3_aa: CASKHSGSEQFF
clone_size: -; d_call: -; j_call: TRBJ1-1; v_call: TRBV19; cdr3_nt: TGTGCCAGTAATAACTTCGGGGGGGCCGGACCTGAAGCTTTCTTT; cdr3_aa: CASNNFGGAGPEAFF
clone_size: -; d_call: TRBD1; j_call: TRBJ2-7; v_call: TRBV6-5; cdr3_nt: TGTGCCAGCACCCCCGGGACAGGGCTAAACGAGCAGTACTTC; cdr3_aa: CASTPGTGLNEQYF
clone_size: -; d_call: TRBD1; j_call: TRBJ2-7; v_call: TRBV5-3; cdr3_nt: TGTGCCAGAAGCCCCGACAGGGGGAACTACGAGCAGTACTTC; cdr3_aa: CARSPDRGNYEQYF
clone_size: -; d_call: TRBD2; j_call: TRBJ2-1; v_call: TRBV18; cdr3_nt: TGTGCCAGCTCAGAGGGACTAGCGGGAGCCTCGAGTGAGCAGTTCTTC; cdr3_aa: CASSEGLAGASSEQFF
clone_size: -; d_call: TRBD2; j_call: TRBJ2-1; v_call: TRBV15; cdr3_nt: TGTGCCACGGGACTAGTAAGTTACAATGAGCAGTTCTTC; cdr3_aa: CATGLVSYNEQFF
clone_size: -; d_call: TRBD2; j_call: TRBJ2-7; v_call: TRBV7-2; cdr3_nt: TGTGCCAGCAGCTTAAGTCGGGCGGGAGGAGCACACGAGCAGTACTTC; cdr3_aa: CASSLSRAGGAHEQYF
clone_size: -; d_call: TRBD2; j_call: TRBJ2-3; v_call: TRBV28; cdr3_nt: TGTGCCAGCAGTTATCTAGCGGGGGGGAGCACAGATACGCAGTATTTT; cdr3_aa: CASSYLAGGSTDTQYF
clone_size: -; d_call: TRBD2; j_call: TRBJ2-3; v_call: TRBV5-4; cdr3_nt: TGTGCCAGCAGCTTGGAGGCTAGCGGGACGGCAAGAGATACGCAGTATTTT; cdr3_aa: CASSLEASGTARDTQYF
clone_size: once; d_call: TRBD2; j_call: TRBJ2-5; v_call: TRBV13; cdr3_nt: TGTGCCAGCAGCTTAGCTCTAGCGGGAGAGACCCAGTACTTC; cdr3_aa: CASSLALAGETQYF
clone_size: few; d_call: -; j_call: TRBJ1-3; v_call: TRBV6-5; cdr3_nt: TGTGCCAGCAGTTACTCGACAAACTCTGGAAACACCATATATTTT; cdr3_aa: CASSYSTNSGNTIYF
clone_size: -; d_call: -; j_call: TRBJ2-5; v_call: TRBV7-2; cdr3_nt: TGTGCCAGCAGCTTAGCGGCAGGGCCTGGGGAGACCCAGTACTTC; cdr3_aa: CASSLAAGPGETQYF
clone_size: -; d_call: -; j_call: TRBJ2-7; v_call: TRBV11-2; cdr3_nt: TGTGCCAGCAGCGCCCGACTAGTCTACGAGCAGTACTTC; cdr3_aa: CASSARLVYEQYF